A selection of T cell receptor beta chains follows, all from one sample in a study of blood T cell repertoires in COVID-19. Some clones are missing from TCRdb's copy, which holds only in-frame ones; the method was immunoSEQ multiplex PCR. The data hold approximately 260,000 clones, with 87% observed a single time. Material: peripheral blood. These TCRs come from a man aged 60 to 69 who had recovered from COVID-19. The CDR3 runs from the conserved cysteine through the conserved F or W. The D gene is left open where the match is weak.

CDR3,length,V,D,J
CASSTPTGQAISGNTIYF,18,TRBV19,TRBD1,TRBJ1-3
CASSHSGTDYNEQFF,15,TRBV7-9,TRBD1,TRBJ2-1
CASSSGQGYEQYF,13,TRBV12-3/TRBV12-4,TRBD1,TRBJ2-7
CASSLDRGTEAFF,13,TRBV18,TRBD1,TRBJ1-1
CASSPEDRPNTEAFF,15,TRBV6-6,NA,TRBJ1-1
CASSYSISGGAGETQYF,17,TRBV6-8,TRBD2,TRBJ2-5
CSVRTGPNYGYTF,13,TRBV29-1,TRBD1,TRBJ1-2
CASIALEGGSNEQFF,15,TRBV3-1/TRBV3-2,NA,TRBJ2-1
CASSLRTGSNTEAFF,15,TRBV3-1/TRBV3-2,TRBD1,TRBJ1-1
CASSYLTGPGELFF,14,TRBV6-5,NA,TRBJ2-2
CASSEATGSNEKLFF,15,TRBV10-2,NA,TRBJ1-4
CAISEWGSEAFF,12,TRBV10-3,NA,TRBJ1-1
CAISRGDRDTGELFF,15,TRBV10-3,TRBD1,TRBJ2-2
CAISEGGPGGTQYF,14,TRBV10-3,NA,TRBJ2-5
CASSTGGPETQYF,13,TRBV18,TRBD2,TRBJ2-5
CASSIEGTVFSNQPQHF,17,TRBV19,TRBD1,TRBJ1-5
CASSLGNRQGKTEAFF,16,TRBV7-2,TRBD1,TRBJ1-1
CASRLAGSADTQYF,14,TRBV27,TRBD2,TRBJ2-3
CASSYTHRVSGNTIYF,16,TRBV6-5,NA,TRBJ1-3
CASSLGLAGPTDTQYF,16,TRBV5-6,TRBD2,TRBJ2-3
CASSLAQGFSEQYF,14,TRBV5-1,NA,TRBJ2-7
CASSVSREGTGKLFF,15,TRBV9,NA,TRBJ1-4
CASSFGSSGANVLTF,15,TRBV5-1,NA,TRBJ2-6
CASSFSGERNQPQHF,15,TRBV5-1,NA,TRBJ1-5
CASSWTRDNEQFF,13,TRBV6-5,TRBD2,TRBJ2-1
CASSYGQQSNYGYTF,15,TRBV5-1,NA,TRBJ1-2
CSVEVGGTGYTF,12,TRBV29-1,NA,TRBJ1-2
CASSMNRPSGSNEQFF,16,TRBV19,TRBD2,TRBJ2-1
CASSEYLAAPYTQYF,15,TRBV2,NA,TRBJ2-3
CASSSGLAGGPLLITDTQYF,20,TRBV7-7,TRBD2,TRBJ2-3
CASSDVGRGTDTQYF,15,TRBV6-1,NA,TRBJ2-3
CASSLVSGGSYEQYF,15,TRBV5-1,NA,TRBJ2-7
CATSGRQLGNTEAFF,15,TRBV15,NA,TRBJ1-1
CASSRRVVREPQHF,14,TRBV7-8,NA,TRBJ1-5
CASSITGLASNQPQHF,16,TRBV19,NA,TRBJ1-5
CSTKDRASYNEQFF,14,TRBV29-1,TRBD1,TRBJ2-1
CASSQNPTGTLPQHF,15,TRBV3-1/TRBV3-2,NA,TRBJ1-5
CASSFGGQGANEQFF,15,TRBV5-8,TRBD1,TRBJ2-1
CASSQAGQGASPLHF,15,TRBV4-1,TRBD1,TRBJ1-6
CASSYSWTSGGETQYF,16,TRBV6-6,TRBD2,TRBJ2-5
CASSNAPGQNSYEQYF,16,TRBV5-1,TRBD1,TRBJ2-7
CASSQVSGGPKTYNEQFF,18,TRBV3-1/TRBV3-2,TRBD2,TRBJ2-1
CASSSQQGRGEQYF,14,TRBV19,NA,TRBJ2-7
CASSPLGQNTEAFF,14,TRBV6-5,NA,TRBJ1-1
CASSSHRVLTEAFF,14,TRBV6-2/TRBV6-3,NA,TRBJ1-1
CASSPVVEGSGGLVYPDTQYF,21,TRBV14,TRBD1,TRBJ2-3